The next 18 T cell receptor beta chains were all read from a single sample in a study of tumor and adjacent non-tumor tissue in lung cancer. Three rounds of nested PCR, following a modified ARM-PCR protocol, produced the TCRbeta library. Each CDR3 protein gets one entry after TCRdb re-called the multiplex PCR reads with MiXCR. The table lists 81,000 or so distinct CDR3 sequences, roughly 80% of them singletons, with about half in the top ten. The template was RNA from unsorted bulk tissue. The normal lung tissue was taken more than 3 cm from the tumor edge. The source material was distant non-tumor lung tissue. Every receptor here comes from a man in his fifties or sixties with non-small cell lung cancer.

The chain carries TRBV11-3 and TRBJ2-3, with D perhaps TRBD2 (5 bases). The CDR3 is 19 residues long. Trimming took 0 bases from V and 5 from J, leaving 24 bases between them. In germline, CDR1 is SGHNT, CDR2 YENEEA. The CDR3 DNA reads TGTGCCAGCAGCTTAGATCCCCTAGAAGTCGGGGTCCTCATAGATACGCAGTATTTT. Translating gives CASSLDPLEVGVLIDTQYF.

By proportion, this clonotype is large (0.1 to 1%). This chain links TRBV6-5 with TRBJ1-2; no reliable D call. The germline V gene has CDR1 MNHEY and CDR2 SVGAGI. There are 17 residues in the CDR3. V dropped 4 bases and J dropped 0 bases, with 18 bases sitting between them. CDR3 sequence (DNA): TGTGCCAGCAGTTCACCTGGACGGAGAGCGACTAACTATGGCTACACCTTC. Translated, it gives CASSSPGRRATNYGYTF.

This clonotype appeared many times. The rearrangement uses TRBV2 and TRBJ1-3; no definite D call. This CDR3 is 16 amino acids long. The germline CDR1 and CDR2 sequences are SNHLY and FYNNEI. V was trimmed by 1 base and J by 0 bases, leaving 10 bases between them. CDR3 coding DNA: TGTGCCAGCAGTGAAGAGGTGCTCCACTCTGGAAACACCATATATTTT. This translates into CASSEEVLHSGNTIYF. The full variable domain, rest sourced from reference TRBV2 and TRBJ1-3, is EPEVTQTPSHQVTQMGQEVILRCVPISNHLYFYWYRQILGQKVEFLVSFYNNEISEKSEIFDDQFSVERPDGSNFTLKIRSTKLEDSAMYFCASSEEVLHSGNTIYFGEGSWLTVV.

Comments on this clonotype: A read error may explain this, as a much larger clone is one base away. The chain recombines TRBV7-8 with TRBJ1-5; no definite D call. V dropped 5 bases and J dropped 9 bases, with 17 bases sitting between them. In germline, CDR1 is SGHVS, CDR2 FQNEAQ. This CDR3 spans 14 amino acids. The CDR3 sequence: CASSHGSSVGPQHF. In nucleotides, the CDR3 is TGTGCCAGCAGCCATGGATCCTCCGTGGGGCCCCAGCATTTT.

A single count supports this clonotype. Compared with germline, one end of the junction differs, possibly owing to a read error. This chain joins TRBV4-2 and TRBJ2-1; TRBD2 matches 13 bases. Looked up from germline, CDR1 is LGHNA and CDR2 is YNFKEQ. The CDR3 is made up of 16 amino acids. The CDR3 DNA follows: TGTGTCAGCAGCCAAGAAACTAGCGGGGGGGCTGGTGAGCAGTTTTTC. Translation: CVSSQETSGGAGEQFF.

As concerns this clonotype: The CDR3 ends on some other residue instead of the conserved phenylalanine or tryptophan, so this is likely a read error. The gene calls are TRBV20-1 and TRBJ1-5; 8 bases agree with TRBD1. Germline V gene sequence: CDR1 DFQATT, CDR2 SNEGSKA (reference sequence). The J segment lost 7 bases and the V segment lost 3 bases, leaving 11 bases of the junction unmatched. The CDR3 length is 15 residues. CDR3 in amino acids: CSASDQQGDGQPQHY. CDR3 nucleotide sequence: TGCAGTGCTAGCGATCAACAGGGGGATGGGCAGCCCCAGCATTAT.

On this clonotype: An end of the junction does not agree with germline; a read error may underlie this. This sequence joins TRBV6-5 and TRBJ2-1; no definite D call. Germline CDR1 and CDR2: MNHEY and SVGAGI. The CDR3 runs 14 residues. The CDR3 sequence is CANSYSPSSNEQFF. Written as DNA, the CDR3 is TGTGCCAACAGTTACTCCCCATCGAGCAATGAGCAGTTCTTC.

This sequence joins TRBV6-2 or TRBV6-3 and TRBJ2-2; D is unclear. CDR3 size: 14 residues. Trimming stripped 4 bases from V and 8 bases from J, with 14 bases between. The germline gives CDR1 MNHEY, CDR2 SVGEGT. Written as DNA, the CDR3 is TGTGCCAGCAGTTGCTCGAGTATACCTGGGGAGCTGTTTTTT. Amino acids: CASSCSSIPGELFF.

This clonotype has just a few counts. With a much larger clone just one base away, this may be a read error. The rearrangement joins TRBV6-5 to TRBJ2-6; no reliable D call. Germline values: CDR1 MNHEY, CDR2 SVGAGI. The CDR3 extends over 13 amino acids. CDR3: CTSSPGGANVLTF. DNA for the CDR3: TGTACGAGTTCTCCGGGTGGGGCCAACGTCCTGACTTTC.

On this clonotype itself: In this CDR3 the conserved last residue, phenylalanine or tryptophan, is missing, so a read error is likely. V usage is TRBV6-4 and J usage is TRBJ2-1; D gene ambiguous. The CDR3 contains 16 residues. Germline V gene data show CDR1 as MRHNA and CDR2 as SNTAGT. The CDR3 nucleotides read TGTACCAGCAGTAAGCAGGCGCCCCCGGCTGGGAATGAGCAGTTCCTC. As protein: CTSSKQAPPAGNEQFL.

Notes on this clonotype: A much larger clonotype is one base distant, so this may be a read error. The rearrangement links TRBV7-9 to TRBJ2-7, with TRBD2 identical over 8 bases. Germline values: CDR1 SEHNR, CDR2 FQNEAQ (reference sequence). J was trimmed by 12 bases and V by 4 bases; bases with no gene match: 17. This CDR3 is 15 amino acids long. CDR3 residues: CASSSPGLTGGPRYF. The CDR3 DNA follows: TGTGCCAGCAGCTCACCTGGACTAACGGGAGGGCCGAGGTACTTC.

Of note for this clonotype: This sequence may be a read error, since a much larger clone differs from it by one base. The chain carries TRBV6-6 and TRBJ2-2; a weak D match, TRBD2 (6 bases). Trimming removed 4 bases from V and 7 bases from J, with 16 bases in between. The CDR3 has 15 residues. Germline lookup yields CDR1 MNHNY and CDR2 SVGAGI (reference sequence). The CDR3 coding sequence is TGTGCCAGCAGTTTTCAGGGACTGCAGGGCGGGGAGCTGTTTTTT. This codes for CASSFQGLQGGELFF.

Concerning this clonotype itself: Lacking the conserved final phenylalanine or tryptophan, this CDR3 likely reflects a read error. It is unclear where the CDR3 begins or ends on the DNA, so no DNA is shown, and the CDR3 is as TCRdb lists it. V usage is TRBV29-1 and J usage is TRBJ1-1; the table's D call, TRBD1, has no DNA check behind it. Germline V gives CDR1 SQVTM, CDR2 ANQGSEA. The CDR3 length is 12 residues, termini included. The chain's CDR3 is CSAQEGETEAFT.

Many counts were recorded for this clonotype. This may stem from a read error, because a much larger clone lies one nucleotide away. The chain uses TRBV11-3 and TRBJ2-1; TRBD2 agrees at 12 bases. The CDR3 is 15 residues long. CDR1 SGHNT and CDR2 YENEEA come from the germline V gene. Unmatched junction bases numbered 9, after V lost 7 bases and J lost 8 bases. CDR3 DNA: TGTGCCAGCACCCCAGCTAGCGGGGGGGCCCATGAGCAGTTCTTC. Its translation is CASTPASGGAHEQFF.

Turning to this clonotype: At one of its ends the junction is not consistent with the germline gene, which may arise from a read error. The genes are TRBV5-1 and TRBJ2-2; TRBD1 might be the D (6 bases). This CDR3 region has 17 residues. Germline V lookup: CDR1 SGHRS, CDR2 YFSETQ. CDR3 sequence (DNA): TGCGCCAGCAGCGAAAAGTCCGGGACATCGAACACCGAGGAGCTGTTTTTT. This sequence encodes CASSEKSGTSNTEELFF.

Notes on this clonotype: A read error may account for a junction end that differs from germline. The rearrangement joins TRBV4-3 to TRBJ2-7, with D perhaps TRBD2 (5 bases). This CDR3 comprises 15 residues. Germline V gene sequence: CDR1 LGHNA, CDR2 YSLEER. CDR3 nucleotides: TGCGGCAGCAGCCAAGAAGTAGCGCCTTCCTACGAGAAGTACTTC. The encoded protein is CGSSQEVAPSYEKYF.

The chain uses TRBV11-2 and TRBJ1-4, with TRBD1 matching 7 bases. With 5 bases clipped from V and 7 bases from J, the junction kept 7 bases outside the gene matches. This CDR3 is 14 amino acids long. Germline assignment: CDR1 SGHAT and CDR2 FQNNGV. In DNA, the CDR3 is TGTGCCAGCAGCCTGAACAGGGGATGTGAAAAACTGTTTTTT. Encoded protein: CASSLNRGCEKLFF.

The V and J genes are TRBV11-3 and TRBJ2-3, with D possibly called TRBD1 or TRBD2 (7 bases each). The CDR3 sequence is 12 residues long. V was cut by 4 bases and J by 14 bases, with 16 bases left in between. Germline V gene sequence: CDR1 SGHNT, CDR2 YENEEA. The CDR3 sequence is CASSSGGVSWYF. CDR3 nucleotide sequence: TGTGCCAGCAGCTCAGGGGGGGTCAGTTGGTATTTT.